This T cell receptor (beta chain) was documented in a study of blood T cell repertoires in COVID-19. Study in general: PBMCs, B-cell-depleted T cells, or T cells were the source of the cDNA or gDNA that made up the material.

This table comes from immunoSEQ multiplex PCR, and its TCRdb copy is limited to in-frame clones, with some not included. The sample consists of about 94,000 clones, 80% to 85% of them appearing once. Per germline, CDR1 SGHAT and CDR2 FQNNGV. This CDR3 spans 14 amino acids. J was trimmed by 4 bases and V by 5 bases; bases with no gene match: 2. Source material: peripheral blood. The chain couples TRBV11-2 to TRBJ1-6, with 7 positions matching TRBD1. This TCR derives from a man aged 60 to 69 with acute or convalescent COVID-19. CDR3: CASSPGQYNSPLHF. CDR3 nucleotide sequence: TGTGCCAGCAGCCCGGGACAGTATAATTCACCCCTCCACTTT.